This is a list of T cell receptor beta chains from one sample in a study of blood T cell repertoires in COVID-19. Assay: immunoSEQ multiplex PCR; the TCRdb copy retains only in-frame clones and omits some. The sample lists a few hundred thousand clones; approximately 84% were seen once. Input material: PBMCs or T cells enriched from blood (not recorded which). The receptors derive from a woman in her forties or fifties who had been exposed to COVID-19. The CDR3 runs from the conserved cysteine through the conserved F or W. A clone size is listed for some rows: how often the clone was seen (once, few, many), or a class if it is expanded.

V,J,size,length,CDR3
TRBV5-4,TRBJ1-6,.,14,CASSGGQWNSPLHF
TRBV3-1/TRBV3-2,TRBJ1-2,.,12,CASNTGAGGYTF
TRBV5-4,TRBJ1-2,.,15,CASSLRASGDYGYTF
TRBV2,TRBJ2-5,.,15,CASTPSGTLGETQYF
TRBV4-2,TRBJ1-6,.,13,CASSPNVDSPLHF
TRBV29-1,TRBJ1-1,.,14,CSVSPGGLNTEAFF
TRBV2,TRBJ2-5,.,16,CASSGPGGEAMRTQYF
TRBV29-1,TRBJ1-1,.,13,CSVEGTANTEAFF
TRBV29-1,TRBJ2-1,once,15,CSVAVGGIGGGEQFF
TRBV18,TRBJ2-1,.,17,CASSPRMDRGPYNEQFF
TRBV11-2,TRBJ2-1,.,14,CASRLAGPYNEQFF
TRBV5-1,TRBJ2-3,.,16,CASSPFLASETDTQYF
TRBV7-2,TRBJ1-1,.,14,CASSLDRGYTEAFF
TRBV29-1,TRBJ2-7,.,11,CSVESAYEQYF
TRBV7-9,TRBJ1-1,few,12,CASRTGNTEAFF
TRBV18,TRBJ1-1,.,12,CASSLKTGVAFF
TRBV14,TRBJ2-7,.,14,CASSQEWAGRVRYF
TRBV29-1,TRBJ2-2,once,13,CSVDPRGTGELFF
TRBV5-4,TRBJ1-1,.,15,CASSPYGQAVTEAFF
TRBV7-2,TRBJ1-2,.,13,CASSFGTGYGYTF
TRBV27,TRBJ1-2,many,16,CASSPSVEGIRYGYTF
TRBV11-2,TRBJ2-5,few,13,CASSRGGQETQYF
TRBV28,TRBJ1-4,.,14,CASSSSGGVEKLFF
TRBV2,TRBJ2-1,.,11,CASSGGAEEFF
TRBV6-5,TRBJ2-3,.,15,CASSPGQGRTDTQYF
TRBV7-2,TRBJ2-7,.,13,CASAKDRAYEQYF
TRBV30,TRBJ1-2,.,12,CASFGGLGGYTF
TRBV9,TRBJ2-3,.,16,CASSVAKAGEADTQYF